This T cell receptor beta chain was found in a study of OX40 agonist ivuxolimab in advanced cancers. Study-level background: A mean age of approximately 60 years, range roughly 20 to 85, was recorded, and 82.7% were male.

The table lists this clone with a few counts. The antigen remains unidentified. TCRdb keeps only in-frame clones here, not all; method: immunoSEQ multiplex PCR. Of around 70,000 clones in the sample, over 70% were seen once. Regarding the study as a whole: Some nonresponders likewise displayed low normalized T-cell clonal expansion. CD8+ T cells showed, on average, more clonal expansion than CD4+ cells.

Here the sequenced sample was CD4+ or CD8+ T cells sorted from blood, taken in a trial of the OX40 agonist ivuxolimab. This TCR came from an adult with an advanced solid tumor such as melanoma, head and neck, liver or kidney cancer.

CDR3 region: CASSEARAIGGNTIYF. The CDR3, as DNA: TGTGCCAGCAGTGAAGCGAGAGCTATCGGGGGAAACACCATATATTTT. This chain uses TRBV2 with TRBJ1-3; D is unclear. Germline V lookup: CDR1 SNHLY, CDR2 FYNNEI. The CDR3 contains 16 residues. V was cut by 0 bases and J by 4 bases, with 13 bases left in between.